This T cell receptor beta chain is drawn from a study of CD8 T cells in ankylosing spondylitis. As regards this clonotype: The antigen is not known.

Whole-study results and caveats: Ankylosing spondylitis blood appeared to carry a characteristic TCR beta motif of roughly eight highly homologous variants.

The ends were cut back, 0 bases at V and 3 bases at J, with 18 bases in the middle. The length of the CDR3 is 17 residues. Germline CDR1 reads DFQATT; CDR2 reads SNEGSKA (reference sequence). Each TCR beta library was made by quantitative 5'-RACE that incorporated molecular barcodes. Using its own MiXCR run on the 5' RACE reads, TCRdb lists one record per CDR3 protein. The table records tens of thousands of distinct CDR3 sequences, about 8.3% of them present only once. Sequencing used blood, either unsorted or a sorted T cell fraction (not recorded which). The chain has TRBV20-1 and TRBJ1-5; unclear D gene. This clonotype was obtained from a male donor with ankylosing spondylitis. The CDR3 is CSARDLLGLKDNQPQHF. CDR3 DNA: TGCAGTGCTAGAGATTTGCTGGGGTTGAAGGACAATCAGCCCCAGCATTTT.